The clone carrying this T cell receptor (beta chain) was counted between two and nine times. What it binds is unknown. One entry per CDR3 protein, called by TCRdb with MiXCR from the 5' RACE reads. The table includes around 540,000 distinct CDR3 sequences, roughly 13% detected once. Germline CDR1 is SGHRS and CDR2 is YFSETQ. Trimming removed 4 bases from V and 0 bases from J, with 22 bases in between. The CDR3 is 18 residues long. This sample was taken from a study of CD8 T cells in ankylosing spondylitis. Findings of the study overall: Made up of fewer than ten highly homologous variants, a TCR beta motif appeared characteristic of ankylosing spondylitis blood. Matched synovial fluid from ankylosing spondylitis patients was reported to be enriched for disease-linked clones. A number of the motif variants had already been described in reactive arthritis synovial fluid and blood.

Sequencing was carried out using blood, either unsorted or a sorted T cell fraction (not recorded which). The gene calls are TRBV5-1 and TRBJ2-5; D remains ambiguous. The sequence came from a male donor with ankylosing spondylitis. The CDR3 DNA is TGCGCCAGCAGCCCCCCTCGGCAGGCGATTTGGTACCAAGAGACCCAGTACTTC. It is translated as CASSPPRQAIWYQETQYF. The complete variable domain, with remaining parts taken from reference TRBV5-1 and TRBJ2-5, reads KAGVTQTPRYLIKTRGQQVTLSCSPISGHRSVSWYQQTPGQGLQFLFEYFSETQRNKGNFPGRFSGRQFSNSRSEMNVSTLELGDSALYLCASSPPRQAIWYQETQYFGPGTRLLVL.